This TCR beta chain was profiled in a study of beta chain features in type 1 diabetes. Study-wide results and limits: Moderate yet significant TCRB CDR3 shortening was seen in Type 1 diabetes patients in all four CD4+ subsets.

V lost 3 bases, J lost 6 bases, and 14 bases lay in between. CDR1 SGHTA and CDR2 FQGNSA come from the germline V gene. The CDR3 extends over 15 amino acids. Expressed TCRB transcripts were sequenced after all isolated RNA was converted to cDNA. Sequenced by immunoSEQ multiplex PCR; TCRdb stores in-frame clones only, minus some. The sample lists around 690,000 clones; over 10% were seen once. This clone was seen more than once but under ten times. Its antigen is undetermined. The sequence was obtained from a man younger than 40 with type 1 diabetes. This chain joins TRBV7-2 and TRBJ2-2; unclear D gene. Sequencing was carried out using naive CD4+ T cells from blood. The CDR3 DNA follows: TGTGCCAGCAGCTTGGTGGCTCAATCGGCCGGGGAGCTGTTTTTT. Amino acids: CASSLVAQSAGELFF.